Given below is one TCR beta chain in context. Susac syndrome patients met recently defined diagnostic criteria for definite or probable disease. The CDR3 consists of 16 residues. Germline V gene data show CDR1 as MNHEY and CDR2 as SMNVEV (reference sequence). J lost 6 bases, V lost 4 bases, and 13 bases had no gene match. The sample comes from a study of CD8 T cells in Susac syndrome. Turning to the study itself: Of the sequenced Susac syndrome patients, five or six had active disease and under 10 were in remission. When blood was drawn, patients with Susac syndrome were on intravenous immunoglobulin alone, on corticosteroids, or therapy-naive.

About 0.5 to 1 ug RNA was reverse transcribed with random hexamers. An immunoSEQ multiplex PCR amplified TCR beta CDR3 over 54 Vbeta and 13 Jbeta. TCRdb reprocessed the immunoSEQ multiplex PCR reads with MiXCR, giving one entry per CDR3 protein. The repertoire has some 110,000 distinct CDR3 sequences, nearly 96% of them found once; the top ten carry over 0.12%. V usage is TRBV27 and J usage is TRBJ2-7; 9 positions agree with TRBD1. The sample taken for sequencing was CD4+ T cells from PBMCs. The receptor was derived from a human donor with Susac syndrome. As DNA, the CDR3 is TGTGCCAGCAGTTCTAACCCCGGGACAGGGAGAATCGAGCAGTACTTC. This gives the protein CASSSNPGTGRIEQYF.